These T cell receptor beta chains were read from a single sample in a study of T-cell reconstitution after alpha-beta-depleted transplantation in children. TCRdb re-called the PCR reads through MiXCR, storing one row per CDR3 protein. In the table there are about 280,000 distinct CDR3 sequences, roughly 10% of which are singletons. Sequenced here: peripheral blood, sampled 180 days after TCRalphabeta/CD19-depleted stem cell transplant. Receptors originate from a male patient aged 2 to 9 who had a stem cell transplant for chronic granulomatous disease, so the T cells may come from the graft donor. CDR3s include the opening cysteine and the closing phenylalanine or tryptophan. The D gene is left open where the match is weak. Only some rows state a clone size, as once, few, many or a class for expanded clones.

TRBJ2-5,many,-,TRBV7-9,TGTGCCAGCAGCTTAGTGCTGGGGGGAGAGACCCAGTACTTC,CASSLVLGGETQYF
TRBJ2-7,many,TRBD2,TRBV4-2,TGTGCCAGCAGCCAACCGGGACTAGCGGGGAACGAGCAGTACTTC,CASSQPGLAGNEQYF
TRBJ2-7,-,TRBD2,TRBV5-1,TGCGCCAGCAGCAGGGGGACTAGCGGGTACTACGAGCAGTACTTC,CASSRGTSGYYEQYF
TRBJ2-5,few,-,TRBV20-1,TGCAGTGCTCCCGCCGAAGGTGTGCCAGGGGAGACCCAGTACTTC,CSAPAEGVPGETQYF
TRBJ2-7,many,TRBD1,TRBV18,TGTGCCAGCTCACCGGGACAGGGAGGCTTCGAGCAGTACTTC,CASSPGQGGFEQYF
TRBJ2-5,many,TRBD2,TRBV20-1,TGCAGTGCACGAGGACCACAGGCTAGCGGGGAGACCCAGTACTTC,CSARGPQASGETQYF
TRBJ2-3,many,TRBD1,TRBV4-3,TGCGCCAGCAGCCAAGTGACCCGGACAGGGGGCTTCGCAGATACGCAGTATTTT,CASSQVTRTGGFADTQYF
TRBJ2-5,many,-,TRBV10-3,TGTGCCATCAGTGAGTCGGGGGAAGATCAAGAGACCCAGTACTTC,CAISESGEDQETQYF
TRBJ1-2,many,-,TRBV4-3,TGCGCCAGCAGCCATGACAGGAGGAGCTATGGCTACACCTTC,CASSHDRRSYGYTF
TRBJ2-1,many,TRBD2,TRBV6-5,TGTGCCAGCAGACAACCCGGGACTAGCGGGAGTATTGAGCAGTTCTTC,CASRQPGTSGSIEQFF
TRBJ2-1,-,-,TRBV20-1,TGCAGTGCTCAGGAAATGGGGTCCCTGCGGTATGAGCAGTTCTTC,CSAQEMGSLRYEQFF
TRBJ2-2,medium-sized,TRBD2,TRBV20-1,TGCAGTGCCCCGACTAGCGGGAGCCCCGCGAACACCGGGGAGCTGTTTTTT,CSAPTSGSPANTGELFF
TRBJ1-2,many,-,TRBV7-2,TGTGCCAGCAGCTTAGGTCAGACCGTCGGGTATGGCTACACCTTC,CASSLGQTVGYGYTF
TRBJ2-5,many,TRBD2,TRBV6-2/TRBV6-3,TGTGCCAGCAGTTACTCCGGGACTAGCGGGAGAAGGACCACAAGAGAGACCCAGTACTTC,CASSYSGTSGRRTTRETQYF
TRBJ2-1,many,TRBD2,TRBV29-1,TGCAGCGTTGGGGGGGGAGGATTCCCCTACAATGAGCAGTTCTTC,CSVGGGGFPYNEQFF
TRBJ1-1,many,-,TRBV3-1,TGTGCCAGCAGCCAAGGGAAGGGAAGGAGGAACACTGAAGCTTTCTTT,CASSQGKGRRNTEAFF
TRBJ1-6,many,-,TRBV20-1,TGCAGTGCTAGAGACGGCGGATTTAATTCACCCCTCCACTTT,CSARDGGFNSPLHF
TRBJ2-7,many,-,TRBV6-1,TGTGCCAGCAAAAACCGGGTCTACTACGAGCAGTACTTC,CASKNRVYYEQYF